This T cell receptor beta chain was identified in a study of T cells in Graves' hyperthyroidism and ophthalmopathy. The study, taken as a whole, reports: Blood also held most thyroid clonotypes expanded beyond 0.001.

Ophthalmopathy patients had Clinical Activity Score at least 3, NOSPECS grade at least 4, duration under 3 months. Uncontrolled infection, other autoimmune disease, pregnancy or lactation barred patients from enrollment. The PBMCs had their origin in roughly 10 ml of fresh peripheral blood. Authors of the study amplified TCR beta CDR3 regions from RNA transcripts. Primed by the HTBI set, a first-round RT-PCR was run on the TCR CDR3. Each CDR3 protein is one row after TCRdb ran MiXCR on the multiplex PCR reads. There are 640,000 or so distinct CDR3 sequences in the sample; roughly 14% occur only once, and 4.3% lies in the top ten. Details on this clonotype: Its antigen is still unknown.

Between the trimmed V and J ends, which lost 5 bases and 2 bases, there was a span of 13 bases. The CDR3 has 15 amino acids. Looked up from germline, CDR1 is MNHEY and CDR2 is SMNVEV (reference sequence). The source material was blood. This TCR derives from a woman aged 40 to 50 with Graves' ophthalmopathy. The rearrangement uses TRBV27 and TRBJ1-5; weak D call: TRBD1 (5 bases). CDR3 nucleotide sequence: TGTGCCAGCAGTGCGGGGGGAAGGGGCAATCAGCCCCAGCATTTT. Translating it yields CASSAGGRGNQPQHF.